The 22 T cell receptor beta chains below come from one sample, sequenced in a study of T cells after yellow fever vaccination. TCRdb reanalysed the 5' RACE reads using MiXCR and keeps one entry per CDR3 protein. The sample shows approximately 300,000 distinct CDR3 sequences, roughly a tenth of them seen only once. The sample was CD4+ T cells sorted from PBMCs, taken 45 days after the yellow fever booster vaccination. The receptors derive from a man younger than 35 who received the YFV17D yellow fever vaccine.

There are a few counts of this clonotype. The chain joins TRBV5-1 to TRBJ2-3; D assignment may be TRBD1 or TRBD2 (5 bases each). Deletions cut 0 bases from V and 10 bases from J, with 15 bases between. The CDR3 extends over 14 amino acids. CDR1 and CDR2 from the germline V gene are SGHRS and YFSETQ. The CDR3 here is CASSLAGDGWAQYF. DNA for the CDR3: TGCGCCAGCAGCTTGGCTGGGGACGGGTGGGCGCAGTATTTT.

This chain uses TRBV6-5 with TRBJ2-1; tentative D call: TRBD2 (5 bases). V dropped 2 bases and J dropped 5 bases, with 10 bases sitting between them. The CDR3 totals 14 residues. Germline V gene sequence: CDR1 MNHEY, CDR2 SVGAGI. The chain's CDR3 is CASSYGLANNEQFF. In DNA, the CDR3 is TGTGCCAGCAGTTACGGTCTAGCAAACAATGAGCAGTTCTTC.

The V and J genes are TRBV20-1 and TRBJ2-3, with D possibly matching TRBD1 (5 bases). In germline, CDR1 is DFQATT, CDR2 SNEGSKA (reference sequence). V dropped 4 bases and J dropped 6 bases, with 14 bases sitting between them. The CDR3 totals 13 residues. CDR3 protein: CSATPQGTDTQYF. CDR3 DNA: TGCAGTGCTACGCCCCAGGGAACGGATACGCAGTATTTT.

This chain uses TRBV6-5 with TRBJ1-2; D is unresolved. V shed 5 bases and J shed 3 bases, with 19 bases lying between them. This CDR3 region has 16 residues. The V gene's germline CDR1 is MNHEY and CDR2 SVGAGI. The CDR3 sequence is CASSHYIGVLYYGYTF. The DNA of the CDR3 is TGTGCCAGCAGTCACTACATTGGCGTTCTGTACTATGGCTACACCTTC.

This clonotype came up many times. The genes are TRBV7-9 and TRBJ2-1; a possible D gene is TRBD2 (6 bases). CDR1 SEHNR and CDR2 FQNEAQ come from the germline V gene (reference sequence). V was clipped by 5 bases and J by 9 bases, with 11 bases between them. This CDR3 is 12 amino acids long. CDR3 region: CASSPTSSEQFF. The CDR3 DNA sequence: TGTGCCAGCAGCCCTACTAGCAGTGAGCAGTTCTTC. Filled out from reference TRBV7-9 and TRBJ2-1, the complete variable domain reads DTGVSQNPRHKITKRGQNVTFRCDPISEHNRLYWYRQTLGQGPEFLTYFQNEAQLEKSRLLSDRFSAERPKGSFSTLEIQRTEQGDSAMYLCASSPTSSEQFFGPGTRLTVL.

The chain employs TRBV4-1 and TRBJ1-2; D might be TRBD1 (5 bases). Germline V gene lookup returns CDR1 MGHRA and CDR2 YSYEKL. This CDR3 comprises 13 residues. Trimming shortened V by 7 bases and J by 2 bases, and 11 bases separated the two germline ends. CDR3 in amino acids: CASTGHQNYGYTF. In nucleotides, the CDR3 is TGCGCCAGCACAGGACACCAGAACTATGGCTACACCTTC.

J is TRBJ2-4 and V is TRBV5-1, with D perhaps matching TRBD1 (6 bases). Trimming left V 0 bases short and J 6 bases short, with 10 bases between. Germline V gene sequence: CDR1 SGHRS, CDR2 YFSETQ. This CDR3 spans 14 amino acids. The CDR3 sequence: CASSLAGAGNIQYF. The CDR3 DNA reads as TGCGCCAGCAGCTTGGCAGGGGCTGGAAACATTCAGTACTTC.

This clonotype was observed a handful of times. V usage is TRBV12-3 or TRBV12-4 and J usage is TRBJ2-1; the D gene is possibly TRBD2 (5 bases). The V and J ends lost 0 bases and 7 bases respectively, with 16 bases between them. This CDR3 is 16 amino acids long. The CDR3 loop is CASSLARRVTRNEQFF. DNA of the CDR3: TGTGCCAGCAGTTTAGCGCGAAGGGTCACTAGGAATGAGCAGTTCTTC.

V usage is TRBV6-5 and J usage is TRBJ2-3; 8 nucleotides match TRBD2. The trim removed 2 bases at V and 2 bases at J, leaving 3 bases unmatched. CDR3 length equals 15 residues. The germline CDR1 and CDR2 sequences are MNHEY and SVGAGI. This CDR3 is CASSYSGGFTDTQYF. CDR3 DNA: TGTGCCAGCAGTTACAGCGGGGGATTCACAGATACGCAGTATTTT.

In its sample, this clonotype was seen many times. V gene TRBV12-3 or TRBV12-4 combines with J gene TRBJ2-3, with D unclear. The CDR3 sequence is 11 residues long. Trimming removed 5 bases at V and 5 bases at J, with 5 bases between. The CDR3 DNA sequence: TGTGCCAGCAGTCGAAGAGATACGCAGTATTTT. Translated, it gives CASSRRDTQYF.

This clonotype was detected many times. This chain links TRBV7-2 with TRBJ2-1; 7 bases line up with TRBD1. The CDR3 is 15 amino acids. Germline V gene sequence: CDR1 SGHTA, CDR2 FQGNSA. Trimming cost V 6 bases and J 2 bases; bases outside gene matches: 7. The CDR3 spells CASRTDRAAYNEQFF. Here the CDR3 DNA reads TGTGCCAGCAGGACTGACAGGGCGGCCTACAATGAGCAGTTCTTC.

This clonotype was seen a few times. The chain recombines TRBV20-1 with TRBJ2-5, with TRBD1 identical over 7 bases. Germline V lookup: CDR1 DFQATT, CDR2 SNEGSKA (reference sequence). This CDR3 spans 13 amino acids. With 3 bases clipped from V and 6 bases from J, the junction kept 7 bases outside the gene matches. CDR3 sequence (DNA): TGCAGTGCTAGGTACCGGGACAGAAAGACCCAGTACTTC. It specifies CSARYRDRKTQYF.

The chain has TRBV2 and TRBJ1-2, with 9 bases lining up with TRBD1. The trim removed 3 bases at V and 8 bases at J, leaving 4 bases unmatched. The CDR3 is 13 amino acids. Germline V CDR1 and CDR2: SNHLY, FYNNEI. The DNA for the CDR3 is TGTGCCAGCAGTGAGGGGACAGGGATAGGCTACACCTTC. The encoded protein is CASSEGTGIGYTF.

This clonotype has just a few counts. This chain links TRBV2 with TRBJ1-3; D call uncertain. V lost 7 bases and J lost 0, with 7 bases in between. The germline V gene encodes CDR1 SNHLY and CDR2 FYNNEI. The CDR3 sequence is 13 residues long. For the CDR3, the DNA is TGTGCCAGCAAAATAGCCTCTGGAAACACCATATATTTT. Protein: CASKIASGNTIYF.

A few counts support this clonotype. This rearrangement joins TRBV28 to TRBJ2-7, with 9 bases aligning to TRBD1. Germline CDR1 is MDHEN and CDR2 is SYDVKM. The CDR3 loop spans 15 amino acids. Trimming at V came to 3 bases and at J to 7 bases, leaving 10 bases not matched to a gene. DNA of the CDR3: TGTGCCAGCAGTTTCACAGGGGGCTATTCGGGGGAGCAGTACGTC. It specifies CASSFTGGYSGEQYV.

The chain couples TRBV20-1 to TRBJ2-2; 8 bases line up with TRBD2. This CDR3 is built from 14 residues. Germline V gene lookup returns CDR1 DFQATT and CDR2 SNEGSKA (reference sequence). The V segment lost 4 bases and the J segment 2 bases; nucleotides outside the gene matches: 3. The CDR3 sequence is CSAIGGVNTGELFF. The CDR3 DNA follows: TGCAGTGCTATCGGGGGGGTAAACACCGGGGAGCTGTTTTTT.

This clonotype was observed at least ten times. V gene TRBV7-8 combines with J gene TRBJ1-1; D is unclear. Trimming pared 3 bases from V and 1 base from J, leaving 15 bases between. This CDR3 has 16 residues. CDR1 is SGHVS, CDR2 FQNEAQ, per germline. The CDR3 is CASSLNLQKSNTEAFF. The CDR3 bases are TGTGCCAGCAGCTTGAACTTACAGAAATCGAACACTGAAGCTTTCTTT.

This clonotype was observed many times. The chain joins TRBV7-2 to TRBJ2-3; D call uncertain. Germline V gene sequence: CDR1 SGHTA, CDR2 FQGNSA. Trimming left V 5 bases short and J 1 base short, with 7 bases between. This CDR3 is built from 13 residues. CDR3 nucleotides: TGTGCCAGCAGCCCAAAGGGCACAGATACGCAGTATTTT. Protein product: CASSPKGTDTQYF.

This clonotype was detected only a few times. CDR3: CATSRTANTGELFF. For the CDR3, the DNA is TGTGCCACCAGTCGGACAGCGAACACCGGGGAGCTGTTTTTT. The rearrangement links TRBV24-1 to TRBJ2-2, with TRBD1 as a possible D gene (6 bases). Looked up from germline, CDR1 is KGHDR and CDR2 is SFDVKD. The CDR3 has 14 amino acids. The V and J ends lost 6 bases and 0 bases respectively, with 7 bases between them.

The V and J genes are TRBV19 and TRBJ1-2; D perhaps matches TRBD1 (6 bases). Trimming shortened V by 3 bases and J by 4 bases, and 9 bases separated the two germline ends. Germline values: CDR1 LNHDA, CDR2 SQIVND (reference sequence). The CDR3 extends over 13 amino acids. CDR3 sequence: CASSIGGTYGYTF. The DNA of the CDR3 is TGTGCCAGTAGTATCGGGGGCACCTATGGCTACACCTTC.

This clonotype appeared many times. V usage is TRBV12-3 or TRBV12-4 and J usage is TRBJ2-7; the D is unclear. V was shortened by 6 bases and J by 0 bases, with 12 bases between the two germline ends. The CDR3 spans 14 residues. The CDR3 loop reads CASSPPQASYEQYF. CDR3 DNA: TGTGCCAGCAGCCCTCCGCAAGCCTCCTACGAGCAGTACTTC.

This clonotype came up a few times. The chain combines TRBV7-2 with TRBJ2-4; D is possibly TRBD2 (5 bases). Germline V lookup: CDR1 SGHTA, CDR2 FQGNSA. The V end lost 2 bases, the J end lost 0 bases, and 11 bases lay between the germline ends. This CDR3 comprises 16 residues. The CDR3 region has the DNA TGTGCCAGCAGCTTATGGGGAGCCCTAGCCAAAAACATTCAGTACTTC. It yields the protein CASSLWGALAKNIQYF.